One sample yielded the 10 T cell receptor beta chains listed below, sequenced in a study of T cells in Graves' hyperthyroidism and ophthalmopathy. Amplified TCR beta CDR3 regions came from RNA transcripts. With the HTBI primer set, the TCR CDR3 went through a first round of RT-PCR. In TCRdb, the multiplex PCR reads were re-called with MiXCR into one record per CDR3 protein. The sample lists more than 450,000 distinct CDR3 sequences, about 20% occurring once. Sequencing was done on a sample of blood. These receptors all come from a man aged 40-50 years with Graves' ophthalmopathy.

This clonotype was observed many times. The chain joins TRBV18 to TRBJ1-1; no clear D gene. This CDR3 is 12 amino acids long. Germline V gives CDR1 KGHSH, CDR2 LQKENI. The V end lost 2 bases, the J end lost 5 bases, and 6 bases lay between the germline ends. The CDR3 sequence is CASSPVGTEAFF. Here the CDR3 DNA reads TGTGCCAGCTCACCAGTGGGAACTGAAGCTTTCTTT. Supplemented by reference TRBV18 and TRBJ1-1, the full variable domain reads NAGVMQNPRHLVRRRGQEARLRCSPMKGHSHVYWYRQLPEEGLKFMVYLQKENIIDESGMPKERFSAEFPKEGPSILRIQQVVRGDSAAYFCASSPVGTEAFFGQGTRLTVV.

This clonotype occurred many times. This CDR3 is CSVDPAPGQGNEQFF. The DNA of the CDR3 is TGCAGCGTTGACCCCGCGCCGGGACAGGGGAATGAGCAGTTCTTC. V usage is TRBV29-1 and J usage is TRBJ2-1; TRBD1 agrees at 10 bases. CDR3 size: 15 residues. The V gene end was trimmed by 3 bases and the J gene end by 7 bases; junction bases not matched to a gene: 9. CDR1 and CDR2 from the germline V gene are SQVTM and ANQGSEA.

The rearrangement joins TRBV2 to TRBJ1-6; no clear D gene. Trimming took 8 bases from V and 7 from J, leaving 12 bases between them. Per germline, CDR1 SNHLY and CDR2 FYNNEI. The CDR3 extends over 13 amino acids. This chain's CDR3 is CASQWTENSPLHF. As DNA, the CDR3 is TGTGCCAGCCAGTGGACTGAAAATTCACCCCTCCACTTT.

The chain is built from TRBV6-2 or TRBV6-3 and TRBJ1-1, with D unresolved. Germline V gene data show CDR1 as MNHEY and CDR2 as SVGEGT. The CDR3 sequence is 12 residues long. V shed 2 bases and J shed 4 bases, with 5 bases lying between them. CDR3 sequence (DNA): TGTGCCAGCAGTTACCGTAGCACTGAAGCTTTCTTT. It encodes CASSYRSTEAFF.

About this clonotype: An end of the junction does not agree with germline; a read error may underlie this. The chain joins TRBV28 to TRBJ2-4; maybe TRBD2 (6 bases). Germline CDR1 reads MDHEN; CDR2 reads SYDVKM. This CDR3 is built from 15 residues. The CDR3 DNA follows: TGCGCCAGCAGTTTGGGGGGAGCCCGCCGGGACATTCAGTACTTC. It is translated as CASSLGGARRDIQYF.

This clonotype was observed a handful of times. The genes are TRBV5-1 and TRBJ1-3; D ambiguous. V was cut by 5 bases and J by 1 base, with 7 bases left in between. This CDR3 region has 13 residues. Germline V gives CDR1 SGHRS, CDR2 YFSETQ. This CDR3 reads CASRGWSGNTIYF. The CDR3, as DNA: TGCGCCAGCAGGGGTTGGTCTGGAAACACCATATATTTT.

This clonotype was counted many times. The chain couples TRBV30 to TRBJ2-1; possible D gene TRBD2, 6 bases. CDR1 and CDR2 (germline): GTSNPN, SVGIG (reference sequence). Trimming removed 6 bases from V and 7 bases from J, with 19 bases in between. CDR3 length: 14 residues. CDR3 in amino acids: CACSLGPGGNEQFF. The CDR3, as DNA: TGTGCCTGCTCGTTAGGGCCTGGGGGGAATGAGCAGTTCTTC.

The chain is built from TRBV19 and TRBJ2-2; 8 bases align to TRBD2. The CDR3 is 15 residues long. Germline V gives CDR1 LNHDA, CDR2 SQIVND (reference sequence). V gave up 7 bases and J gave up 5 bases; unmatched junction bases: 9. The CDR3 nucleotides read TGTGCCAGTATCCCGGGACTAGTGGGAACCGGGGAGCTGTTTTTT. Its protein is CASIPGLVGTGELFF.

In this sample, this clonotype turned up many times. This chain links TRBV28 with TRBJ2-1; 9 nucleotides line up with TRBD2. The V gene end was trimmed by 6 bases and the J gene end by 3 bases; junction bases not matched to a gene: 6. In germline, CDR1 is MDHEN, CDR2 SYDVKM. The CDR3 has 15 residues. This chain's CDR3 is CASSNGLANYNEQFF. The CDR3, as DNA: TGTGCCAGCAGCAACGGACTAGCGAACTACAATGAGCAGTTCTTC.

The chain uses TRBV7-2 and TRBJ2-2; unclear D gene. V was clipped by 5 bases and J by 7 bases, with 11 bases between them. The V gene's germline CDR1 is SGHTA and CDR2 FQGNSA. The CDR3 spans 13 residues. CDR3: CASSRPAVGELFF. The CDR3 nucleotides read TGTGCCAGCAGCCGCCCCGCGGTCGGGGAGCTGTTTTTT.